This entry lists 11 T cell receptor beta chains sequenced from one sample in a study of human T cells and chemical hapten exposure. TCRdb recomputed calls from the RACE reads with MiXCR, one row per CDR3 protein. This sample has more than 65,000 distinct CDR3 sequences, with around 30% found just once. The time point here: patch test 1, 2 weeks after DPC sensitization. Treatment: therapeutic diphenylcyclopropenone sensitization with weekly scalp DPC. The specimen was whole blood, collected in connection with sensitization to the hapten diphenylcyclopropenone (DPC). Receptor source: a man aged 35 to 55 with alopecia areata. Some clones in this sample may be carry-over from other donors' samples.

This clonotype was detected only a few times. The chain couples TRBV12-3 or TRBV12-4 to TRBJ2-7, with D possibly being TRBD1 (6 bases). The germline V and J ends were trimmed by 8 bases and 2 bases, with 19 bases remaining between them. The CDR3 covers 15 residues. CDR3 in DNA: TGTGCCAGCGACGCCCCCGACAGGAACCCCTACGAGCAGTACTTC. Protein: CASDAPDRNPYEQYF.

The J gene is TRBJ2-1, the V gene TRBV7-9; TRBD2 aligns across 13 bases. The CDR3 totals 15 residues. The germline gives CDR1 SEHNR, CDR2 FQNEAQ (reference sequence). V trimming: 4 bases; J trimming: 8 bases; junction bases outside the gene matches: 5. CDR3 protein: CASSSGTSGEDEQFF. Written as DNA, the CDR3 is TGTGCCAGCAGCTCAGGGACTAGCGGGGAGGATGAGCAGTTCTTC.

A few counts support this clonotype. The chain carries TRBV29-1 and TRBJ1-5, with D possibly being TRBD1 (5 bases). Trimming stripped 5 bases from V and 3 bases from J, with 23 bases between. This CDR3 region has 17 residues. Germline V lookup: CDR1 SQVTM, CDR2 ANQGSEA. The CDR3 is CSVLAERGRRANQPQHF. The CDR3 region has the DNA TGCAGCGTTCTAGCCGAACGGGGCCGAAGGGCCAATCAGCCCCAGCATTTT.

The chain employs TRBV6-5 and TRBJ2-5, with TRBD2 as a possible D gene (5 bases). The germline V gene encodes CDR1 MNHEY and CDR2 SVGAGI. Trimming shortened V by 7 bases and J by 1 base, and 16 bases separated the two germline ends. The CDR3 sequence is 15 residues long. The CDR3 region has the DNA TGTGCCAGCATGGGTGCAGCGGAGTCCCAAGAGACCCAGTACTTC. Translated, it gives CASMGAAESQETQYF.

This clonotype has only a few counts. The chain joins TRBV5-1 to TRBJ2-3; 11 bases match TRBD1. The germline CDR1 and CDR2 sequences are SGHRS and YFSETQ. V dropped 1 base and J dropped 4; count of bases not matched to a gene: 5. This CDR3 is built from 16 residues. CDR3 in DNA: TGCGCCAGCAGCTTGACCCCGGGACAGGGGGCAGATACGCAGTATTTT. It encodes CASSLTPGQGADTQYF.

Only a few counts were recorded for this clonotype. The CDR3 nucleotides are TGCGCCAGCAGTGAGATAGTGGGAGGGCCGTACAATGAGCAGTTCTTC. As protein: CASSEIVGGPYNEQFF. V gene TRBV10-2 combines with J gene TRBJ2-1; TRBD2 aligns across 7 bases. CDR1 WSHSY and CDR2 SAAADI come from the germline V gene. The CDR3 totals 16 residues. J was trimmed by 4 bases and V by 2 bases; bases with no gene match: 8.

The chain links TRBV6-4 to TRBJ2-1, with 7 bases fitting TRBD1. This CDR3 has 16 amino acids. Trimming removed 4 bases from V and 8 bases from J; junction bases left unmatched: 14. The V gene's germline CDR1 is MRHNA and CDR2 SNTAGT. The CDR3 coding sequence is TGTGCCAGCAGTGCACGCAATAGGGGACAGAATTATGAGCAGTTCTTC. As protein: CASSARNRGQNYEQFF.

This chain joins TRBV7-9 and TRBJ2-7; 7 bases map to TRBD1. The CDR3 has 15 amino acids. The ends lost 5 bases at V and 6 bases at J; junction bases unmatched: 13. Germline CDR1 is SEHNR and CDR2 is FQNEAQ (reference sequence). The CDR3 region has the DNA TGTGCCAGCAGCCCCTGGACAGGAGGTGATCTCGAGCAGTACTTC. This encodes CASSPWTGGDLEQYF. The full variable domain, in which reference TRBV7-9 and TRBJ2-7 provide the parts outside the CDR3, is DTGVSQNPRHKITKRGQNVTFRCDPISEHNRLYWYRQTLGQGPEFLTYFQNEAQLEKSRLLSDRFSAERPKGSFSTLEIQRTEQGDSAMYLCASSPWTGGDLEQYFGPGTRLTVT.

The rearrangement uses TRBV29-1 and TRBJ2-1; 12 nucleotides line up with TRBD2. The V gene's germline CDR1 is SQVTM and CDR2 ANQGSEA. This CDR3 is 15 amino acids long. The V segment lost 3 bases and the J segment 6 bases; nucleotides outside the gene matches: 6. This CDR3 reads CSVDPSGRAVNEQFF. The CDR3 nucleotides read TGCAGCGTTGATCCTAGCGGGAGGGCCGTCAATGAGCAGTTCTTC.

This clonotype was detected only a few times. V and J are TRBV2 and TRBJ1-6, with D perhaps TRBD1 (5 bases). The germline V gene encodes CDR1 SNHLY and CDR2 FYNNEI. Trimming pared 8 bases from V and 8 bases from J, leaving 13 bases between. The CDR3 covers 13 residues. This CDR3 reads CASVRGRDSPLHF. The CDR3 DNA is TGTGCCAGCGTCCGGGGACGAGATTCACCCCTCCACTTT.

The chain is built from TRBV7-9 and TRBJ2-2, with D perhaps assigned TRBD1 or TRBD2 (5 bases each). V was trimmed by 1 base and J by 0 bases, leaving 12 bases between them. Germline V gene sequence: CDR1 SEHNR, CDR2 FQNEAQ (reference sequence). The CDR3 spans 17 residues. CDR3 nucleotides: TGTGCCAGCAGCTTAGGGCCTAGGGGACCGAACACCGGGGAGCTGTTTTTT. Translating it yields CASSLGPRGPNTGELFF.